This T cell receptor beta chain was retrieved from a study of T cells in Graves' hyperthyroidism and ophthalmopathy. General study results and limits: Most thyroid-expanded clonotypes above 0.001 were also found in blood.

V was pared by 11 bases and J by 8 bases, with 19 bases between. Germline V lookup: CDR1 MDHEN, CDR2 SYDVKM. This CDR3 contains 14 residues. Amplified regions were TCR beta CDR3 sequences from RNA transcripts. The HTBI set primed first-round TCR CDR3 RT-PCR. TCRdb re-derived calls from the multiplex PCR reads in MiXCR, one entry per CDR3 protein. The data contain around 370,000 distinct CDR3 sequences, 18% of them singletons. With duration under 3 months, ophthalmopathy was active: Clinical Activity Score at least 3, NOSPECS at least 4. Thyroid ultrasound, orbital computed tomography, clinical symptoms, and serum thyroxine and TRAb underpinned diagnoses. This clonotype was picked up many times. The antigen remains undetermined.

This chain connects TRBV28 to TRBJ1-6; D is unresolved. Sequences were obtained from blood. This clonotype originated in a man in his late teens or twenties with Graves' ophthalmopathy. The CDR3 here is CAPYGRLVDSPLHF. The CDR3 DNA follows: TGTGCCCCCTACGGTCGGCTGGTGGATTCACCCCTCCACTTT.